The 13 T cell receptor beta chains reported below all come from one sample, sequenced in a study of technical replicates of blood from a few donors. Produced via immunoSEQ multiplex PCR; TCRdb's table is partial and in-frame only. Of some 64,000 clones in the sample, around 97% were seen once. Sample: T cells isolated from PBMCs. The source of these receptors is a human donor in good health.

The chain employs TRBV27 and TRBJ2-1; 8 nucleotides agree with TRBD2. V shed 7 bases and J 3 bases; nucleotides not matched to a gene: 17. Germline CDR1 and CDR2: MNHEY and SMNVEV (reference sequence). The CDR3 is made up of 18 amino acids. In DNA form, the CDR3 reads TGTGCCAGCACCCTCCGCTATTTAGCGGGGATGATCTACAATGAGCAGTTCTTC. It is translated as CASTLRYLAGMIYNEQFF.

CDR3 sequence reads: CASSDYQVGLFF. The CDR3 DNA sequence: TGTGCCAGCAGTGACTACCAGGTTGGCTTGTTTTTT. This sequence joins TRBV2 and TRBJ2-2; no definite D call. The CDR3 is 12 residues long. Germline V CDR1 and CDR2: SNHLY, FYNNEI. Trimming took off 3 bases at V and 15 bases at J, with 14 bases between the two ends. The full variable domain, completed using reference TRBV2 and TRBJ2-2, is EPEVTQTPSHQVTQMGQEVILRCVPISNHLYFYWYRQILGQKVEFLVSFYNNEISEKSEIFDDQFSVERPDGSNFTLKIRSTKLEDSAMYFCASSDYQVGLFFGEGSRLTVL.

V is TRBV19 and J is TRBJ2-7; the match to TRBD1 covers 7 bases. V shed 4 bases and J 3 bases; nucleotides not matched to a gene: 6. This CDR3 comprises 14 residues. The V gene's germline CDR1 is LNHDA and CDR2 SQIVND (reference sequence). The CDR3 reads CASSTTGDVYEQYF. CDR3 DNA: TGTGCCAGTAGTACTACAGGGGATGTCTACGAGCAGTACTTC.

The chain joins TRBV5-1 to TRBJ1-4; D not certain. Trimming cost V 0 bases and J 2 bases, with 5 bases left between them. The CDR3 totals 14 residues. Germline assignment: CDR1 SGHRS and CDR2 YFSETQ. The chain's CDR3 is CASSLDSTNEKLFF. CDR3 sequence (DNA): TGCGCCAGCAGCTTGGATTCGACTAATGAAAAACTGTTTTTT.

The chain couples TRBV6-6 to TRBJ1-5; a weak D match, TRBD1 (5 bases). V was clipped by 6 bases and J by 14 bases, with 14 bases between them. Germline V gene data show CDR1 as MNHNY and CDR2 as SVGAGI (reference sequence). This CDR3 is 11 amino acids long. The CDR3 region is CASRGGLDKHF. Written as DNA, the CDR3 is TGTGCCAGCAGGGGGGGTTTAGATAAGCATTTT.

The CDR3 DNA reads TGCGCCAGCAGTGATCTACCTCAGAGAATCAAGGGGGAGACCCAGTACTTC. This encodes CASSDLPQRIKGETQYF. J is TRBJ2-5 and V is TRBV10-2, with D perhaps matching TRBD1 (5 bases). V lost 3 bases and J 5 bases, leaving 22 bases between the germline ends. Germline-derived CDR1 and CDR2 are WSHSY and SAAADI. The CDR3 covers 17 residues.

The chain joins TRBV6-4 to TRBJ1-2; 9 bases agree with TRBD1. The CDR3 is 13 amino acids. CDR1 is MRHNA, CDR2 SNTAGT, per germline. J was trimmed by 7 bases and V by 2 bases; bases with no gene match: 2. The CDR3 DNA follows: TGTGCCAGCAGTGACGGACAGGGGCTTGGCTACACCTTC. Protein: CASSDGQGLGYTF.

The chain uses TRBV12-5 and TRBJ1-1, with D unclear. The germline CDR1 and CDR2 sequences are LGHNT and FRNRAP. V lost 1 base, J lost 4 bases, and 16 bases lay in between. CDR3 length equals 16 residues. The CDR3 sequence is CASGLGITAAVTEAFF. The CDR3 nucleotides read TGTGCTAGTGGTTTGGGAATTACCGCCGCGGTCACTGAAGCTTTCTTT. The full variable domain, in which reference TRBV12-5 and TRBJ1-1 provide the parts outside the CDR3, is DARVTQTPRHKVTEMGQEVTMRCQPILGHNTVFWYRQTMMQGLELLAYFRNRAPLDDSGMPKDRFSAEMPDATLATLKIQPSEPRDSAVYFCASGLGITAAVTEAFFGQGTRLTVV.

This clone was observed a few times. The rearrangement uses TRBV28 and TRBJ1-3; D remains unclear. The V gene's germline CDR1 is MDHEN and CDR2 SYDVKM. Trimming shortened V by 7 bases and J by 0 bases, and 10 bases separated the two germline ends. The CDR3 runs 14 residues. CDR3 coding DNA: TGTGCCAGCATCGGGTACGGCTCTGGAAACACCATATATTTT. This sequence encodes CASIGYGSGNTIYF.

V and J are TRBV29-1 and TRBJ2-3; D is possibly TRBD2 (6 bases). Germline V gene sequence: CDR1 SQVTM, CDR2 ANQGSEA. CDR3 length: 13 amino acids. The germline V and J ends were trimmed by 6 bases and 0 bases, with 10 bases remaining between them. CDR3 bases: TGCAGCGTGTCCGGGACTAGCACAGATACGCAGTATTTT. Amino acids: CSVSGTSTDTQYF.

This clone was counted a few times. This chain joins TRBV6-5 and TRBJ1-2; no reliable D call. The CDR3 is made up of 11 amino acids. Trimming cost V 4 bases and J 4 bases, with 4 bases left between them. Germline CDR1 MNHEY, CDR2 SVGAGI. CDR3 nucleotides: TGTGCCAGCAGTTCGGGCTATGGCTACACCTTC. Translation: CASSSGYGYTF.

The chain couples TRBV27 to TRBJ1-2; weak D call: TRBD1 (6 bases). CDR3 length: 14 amino acids. Trimming shortened V by 2 bases and J by 2 bases, and 9 bases separated the two germline ends. Per the germline V gene, CDR1 is MNHEY and CDR2 is SMNVEV (reference sequence). The CDR3 region is CASSLGRGNYGYTF. The DNA for the CDR3 is TGTGCCAGCAGTTTAGGCAGGGGCAACTATGGCTACACCTTC.

CDR3 bases: TGTGCCAGCAGCTTAGCAGGGATAGACTATGGCTACACCTTC. Its translation: CASSLAGIDYGYTF. The chain has TRBV7-3 and TRBJ1-2, with D possibly TRBD1 on 5 matching bases. V shed 2 bases and J shed 3 bases, with 10 bases lying between them. The germline CDR1 and CDR2 sequences are SGHTA and FQGTGA. CDR3 length: 14 residues.